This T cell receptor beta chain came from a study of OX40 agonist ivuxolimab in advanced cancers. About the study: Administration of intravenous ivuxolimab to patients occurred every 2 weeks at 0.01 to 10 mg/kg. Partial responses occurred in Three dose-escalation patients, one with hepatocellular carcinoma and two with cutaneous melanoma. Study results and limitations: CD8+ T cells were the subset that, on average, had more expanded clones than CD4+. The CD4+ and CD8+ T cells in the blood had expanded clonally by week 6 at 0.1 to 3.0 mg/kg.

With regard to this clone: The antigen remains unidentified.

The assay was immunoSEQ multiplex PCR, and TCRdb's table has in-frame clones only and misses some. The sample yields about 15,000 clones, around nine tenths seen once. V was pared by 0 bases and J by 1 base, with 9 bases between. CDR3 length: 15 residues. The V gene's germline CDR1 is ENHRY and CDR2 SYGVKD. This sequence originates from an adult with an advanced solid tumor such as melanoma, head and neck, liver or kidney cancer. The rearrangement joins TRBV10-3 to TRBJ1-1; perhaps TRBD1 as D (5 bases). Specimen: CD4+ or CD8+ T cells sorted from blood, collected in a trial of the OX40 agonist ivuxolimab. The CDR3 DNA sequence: TGTGCCATCAGTGAGTCAGACAGAAAGAACACTGAAGCTTTCTTT. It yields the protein CAISESDRKNTEAFF.